This TCR beta chain was captured in a study of vaccination and CD4 T cells after COVID-19 (dated by TCRdb to between 2022 and 2023). Notes on the research overall: Every convalescent patient had a positive nasal swab PCR test for SARS-CoV-2, with mild disease in eight to ten patients and severe disease in one. In the convalescent cohort there were six males and four females, among whom were two Hispanic individuals, seven Caucasians, two Asians and one multiracial person. Each participant got two doses of either the Pfizer-BioNTech BNT162b2 vaccine (n=8) or the Moderna mRNA-1273 vaccine (n=2). Post-COVID blood samples from convalescent patients were collected a median of approximately 100 days after diagnosis, with a range of 35 to 161 days. Post-vaccine blood samples were collected a median of about 69 days after the second vaccine dose, ranging from about 13 to 250 days. Culture stimuli were overlapping spike peptide pools from SARS-CoV-2 and from the common cold coronaviruses HCoV-NL63, HCoV-OC43 and HCoV-229E. Control cultures received a CEFX viral epitope pool as the positive control, an HIV-1 Nef peptide pool as the negative control, or no peptide. In 10 COVID-19 convalescent patients and a handful of infection-naive healthy vaccine recipients, researchers compared the spike-specific CD4+ TCR repertoire from before mRNA vaccination with the repertoire from after. The study at large found these results: The number of convalescent patients in the study was relatively small, and the study did not examine early timepoints following natural infection. An increase in the median number of SARS-CoV-2-reactive clonotypes from 20 to 25 after infection to 38 after vaccination was observed, but the change was not found to be significant. Among the post-vaccine SARS-CoV-2-reactive clones in convalescent patients, a median about 86% showed up only after vaccination, which suggests vaccine-specific priming. In convalescent patients, nearly all vaccine-specific clones (304 of 307) were found to be mono-reactive for SARS-CoV-2 spike rather than cross-reactive with common cold coronaviruses.

The treatment or condition tag for this specimen amounts to: approximately nine-day PBMC culture with coronavirus spike peptide pools or control peptides (ViraFEST assay). To expand antigen-specific T cells with peptide pools and then pick out the expanded clonotypes through TCR sequencing, the study relied on the ViraFEST assay. The convalescent patients' positive SARS-CoV-2 PCR tests were from March to December 2020, which was before the Alpha, Beta and Delta variants emerged in the United States. PBMCs were cultured at approximately 2.1 million per well in IMDM supplemented with roughly 5% human AB serum and about 9.6 IU/ml IL-2, with 9.5 to 10 ug/ml peptide pools added. On days 3 and 7, half of the culture medium was replaced with fresh IL-2-containing medium. After approximately 11 days of culture, CD4+ T cells were isolated by negative selection with the EasySep CD4+ T cell isolation kit. Ficoll-Paque Plus gradient centrifugation was used to isolate PBMCs from whole blood, and the isolated PBMCs were then either used fresh or cryopreserved at -140C. Each culture condition was generally run in triplicate wells.

Regarding this clonotype: This receptor's antigen is unknown. No much larger clone is present one base from it, and per-base qualities are unavailable.

Libraries were prepared through PCR. DNA from cultured CD4+ T cells was subjected to TCR sequencing with the Oncomine TCR Beta short-read assay at the Johns Hopkins FTIC core. The QIAamp micro DNA kit was used to extract genomic DNA from the cultured CD4+ T cells. Oncomine TCR Beta libraries from cultured CD4+ T cells were pooled using unique dual indexes and sequenced on an Illumina iSeq 100. As for the authors' bioinformatics: Non-productive sequences were removed, and CDR3s that did not start with C, did not end with F or W, or were shorter than 7 amino acids were discarded. Antigen-specific clonotypes were identified using the MANAFEST web application through comparison of peptide-stimulated wells with reference and other culture wells. Positive clones required FDR below 0.05, an odds ratio above 5, and productive frequency above 0.1% in at least two of three replicate wells. A clonotype was classed as cross-reactive if the clonotype showed significant expansion both in SARS-CoV-2 spike wells and in at least one common cold coronavirus spike condition. CDR3 homology was assessed with Levenshtein distances (stringdist) and unrooted phylogenetic trees (ape) in R version 3.6.1. TCRdb took the public reads, trimmed them with fastp at Q25, ran MiXCR for clone calling and kept in-frame beta chains. Each entry merges the rows of one CDR3 protein and shows their most common DNA and genes. The V and J calls here are based on TCRdb, not the publication. The sample yields around 16,000 distinct CDR3 sequences; roughly 50% were counted once. Clones ranked in the top ten supply just under 9.5% of the sample.

From the cysteine through the phenylalanine, the CDR3 covers 13 amino acids. The entry retains the CDR3 DNA only, 39 bases that are in frame from base 1. The germline V gene specifies MNHNS as CDR1 and SASEGT as CDR2. V is pared back by 3 bases and J by 1 base, with 5 bases lying between the germline termini. The chain employs TRBV6-1 and TRBJ2-3; the D gene assignment is ambiguous. The clonotype was recovered from a human donor who had recovered from COVID-19. Source material: CD4+ T cells from blood, cultured in vitro. The base sequence is TGTGCCAGCAGTGATCAGGGCACAGATACGCAGTATTTT. Its translation is CASSDQGTDTQYF.